The clone carrying this T cell receptor beta chain was counted only a few times. Antigen: not known. The source of the sample is a study of T cell responses to AZD1222 COVID-19 vaccine. Study-level points and caveats: CD4 TCRs associated with vaccination spanned spike, dominating at 160-218 and 743-854. Reports indicate that nearly half of spike-specific TCRs are directed at unmutated variant regions. Breadth and depth of Spike-specific TCRs rose after two AZD1222 doses. Donors, mostly white British, included more females; clonal diversity was possibly underestimated.

Libraries were prepared by immunoSEQ multiplex PCR; TCRdb keeps only in-frame clonotypes and omits some of them. The sample lists roughly 100,000 clones, 87% occurring once. This CDR3 spans 14 amino acids. The germline V gene has CDR1 MDHEN and CDR2 SYDVKM. The trim removed 5 bases at V and 3 bases at J, leaving 7 bases unmatched. The sequences come from peripheral blood, collected 28 days after the second AZD1222 dose. The source of this sequence is an adult who received the AZD1222 COVID-19 vaccine. The V and J genes are TRBV28 and TRBJ2-7; TRBD1 aligns across 7 bases. The CDR3 DNA reads as TGTGCCAGCAGTGGGCGACAGGGCTTCTACGAGCAGTACTTC. It specifies CASSGRQGFYEQYF.